The 2 T cell receptor beta chains reported below all come from one sample, sequenced in a study of monozygotic twins with inflammatory bowel disease. TCRdb reprocessed the 5' RACE reads and keeps a single row for each CDR3 protein, giving no DNA. The sample has over 150,000 distinct CDR3 sequences. What was sequenced was blood. All receptors derive from a human donor with ulcerative colitis or Crohn's disease, or a healthy co-twin of an affected twin (not recorded which).

The chain is built from TRBV20-1 and TRBJ2-2; TCRdb selects TRBD2, and the lack of DNA leaves this call unchecked. This CDR3 is built from 16 residues. Germline loops: CDR1 DFQATT, CDR2 SNEGSKA (reference sequence). Here the CDR3 reads CSAPIGQYGATGELFF.

The CDR3 spells CASSFMTGGETQYF. V is TRBV5-1 and J is TRBJ2-5; lacking DNA, the TRBD1 call made by TCRdb goes unchecked. The CDR3 runs to 14 residues. Germline V lookup: CDR1 SGHRS, CDR2 YFSETQ.